The clone carrying this TCR beta chain was detected only a few times. Antigen: not known. The data were obtained in a study of T cell repertoires in cytomegalovirus infection. Study context: Indicated by public TCR beta signatures were CMV infection and matching HLA type.

TCRdb independently ran MiXCR on the reads; one entry per CDR3 protein. The sample records more than 45,000 distinct CDR3 sequences, roughly 34% being singletons. This CDR3 has 17 amino acids. Trimming cost V 1 base and J 1 base, with 17 bases left between them. Germline CDR1 and CDR2: SGHDT and YYEEEE. Study observations and caveats: The cumulative frequency of public TCR beta families distinguished individuals who carried CMV together with the relevant HLA. The ex vivo response showed dominance by HLA-C-restricted CMV-specific TCR beta clonotypes.

This TCR came from a human donor in good health (CMV status not recorded). Some clones in this sample may be carry-over from other donors' samples. This chain connects TRBV5-6 to TRBJ2-5, with D tentatively TRBD2 (5 bases). The sequenced sample was PBMCs, sequenced either directly or after in vitro stimulation (not recorded which). The DNA of the CDR3 is TGTGCCAGCAGCTTGCGCTCCCTAGGAAGCGGCCAAGAGACCCAGTACTTC. It codes for CASSLRSLGSGQETQYF.